This T cell receptor (beta chain) was profiled in a study of blood T cell repertoires in COVID-19. Study details: Sites in the United States, Italy and Spain provided acute and convalescent COVID-19 samples. Sample material is recorded as cDNA or gDNA derived from T cells, B-cell-depleted T cells, or PBMCs.

Study processing details: Estimation of nucleated cell counts relied on the amplification of reference gene primers. Sequencing was performed with immunoSEQ multiplex PCR; in TCRdb, only in-frame clones are kept and a portion is missing. For V, J and clone size, that table is used; D and trimming come from the DNA. Of tens of thousands of clones in the sample, roughly 87% are singletons; the top ten hold 3.8%. This CDR3 region has 13 residues. V was trimmed by 5 bases and J by 8 bases, leaving 10 bases between them. Germline V gene lookup returns CDR1 SGHTA and CDR2 FQGNSA. The genes are TRBV7-2 and TRBJ1-6; D is perhaps TRBD1 (6 bases). This sequence originates from a man between 60 and 75 years old with acute or convalescent COVID-19. The sequenced material came from peripheral blood. CDR3 protein: CASSLYRDSPLHF. Here the CDR3 DNA reads TGTGCCAGCAGCCTATACAGGGATTCACCCCTCCACTTT. The full variable domain, its missing parts supplied by reference TRBV7-2 and TRBJ1-6, is GAGVSQSPSNKVTEKGKDVELRCDPISGHTALYWYRQSLGQGLEFLIYFQGNSAPDKSGLPSDRFSAERTGGSVSTLTIQRTQQEDSAVYLCASSLYRDSPLHFGNGTRLTVT.